This T cell receptor (beta chain) originates from a study of beta chain features in type 1 diabetes. Comments on this clone: The antigen remains undetermined.

What was sequenced were expressed TCRB transcripts, since all of the isolated RNA had been reverse transcribed. Profiling relied on immunoSEQ multiplex PCR, and the TCRdb table lists in-frame clones only, not all of them. The sample has hundreds of thousands of clones; roughly 12% are singletons. Germline CDR1 MNHEY, CDR2 SMNVEV (reference sequence). The V and J ends lost 5 bases and 4 bases respectively, with 17 bases between them. The CDR3 runs to 15 residues. Findings and limits, study-wide: Insertion counts at VDJ junctions were lower in type 1 diabetes patients, who also showed more deletions there.

The receptor comes from a young man in good health. Sequenced: naive CD4+ T cells from blood. The chain is built from TRBV27 and TRBJ2-5, with a tentative D call TRBD1 (6 bases). The CDR3 spells CASSPSRQVSETQYF. CDR3 coding DNA: TGTGCCAGCAGTCCCTCCCGACAGGTTTCAGAGACCCAGTACTTC.